This T cell receptor (beta chain) is from a study of blood T cell repertoires in COVID-19. V trimming: 5 bases; J trimming: 6 bases; junction bases outside the gene matches: 9. The CDR3 extends over 14 amino acids. Germline V gene lookup returns CDR1 MNHEY and CDR2 SVGEGT. Sequencing used immunoSEQ multiplex PCR; TCRdb keeps in-frame clones, though not all of them. The data show under 300,000 clones, roughly 80% seen once. V gene TRBV6-2 or TRBV6-3 combines with J gene TRBJ1-2; 7 bases are a match to TRBD1. The specimen sequenced was peripheral blood. This TCR was recovered from a woman aged 35 to 49 with active or convalescent COVID-19. The CDR3 coding sequence is TGTGCCAGCAGTCCCTCGTATACAGGGGATGGCTACACCTTC. Protein product: CASSPSYTGDGYTF.